Shown below are 6 T cell receptor beta chains from a single sample sequenced in a study of blood T cells in healthy people across ages. Alongside a J-beta primer mix, a sample-barcoded 5' primer served in a second PCR lasting roughly 7 to 11 cycles. MiXCR was run by TCRdb on the 5' RACE reads, yielding one entry per CDR3 protein. The sample consists of more than 800,000 distinct CDR3 sequences, 25% to 35% of them appearing once. The sequencing input was blood. All receptors derive from a woman of 80 years or more in good health.

This sequence joins TRBV27 and TRBJ1-4; TRBD1 matches 9 bases. The CDR3 contains 18 residues. Trimming took 5 bases from V and 0 from J; bases not matched to a gene: 10. Germline-derived CDR1 and CDR2 are MNHEY and SMNVEV (reference sequence). This CDR3 is CASSTRTGDYATNEKLFF. CDR3 DNA: TGTGCCAGCAGTACCCGGACAGGGGACTATGCAACTAATGAAAAACTGTTTTTT.

This clonotype was recorded at least ten times. Here the CDR3 reads CASSPTPSPGETQYF. CDR3 bases: TGCGCCAGCAGCCCTACCCCGAGTCCGGGGGAGACCCAGTACTTC. The V gene is TRBV5-1, the J gene TRBJ2-5, with a weak D call TRBD2 (5 bases). The CDR3 has 15 residues. Germline V lookup: CDR1 SGHRS, CDR2 YFSETQ. The V gene lost 4 bases and the J gene lost 5 bases, with 18 bases spanning the gap. The entire variable domain, with the rest obtained from reference TRBV5-1 and TRBJ2-5, is as follows: KAGVTQTPRYLIKTRGQQVTLSCSPISGHRSVSWYQQTPGQGLQFLFEYFSETQRNKGNFPGRFSGRQFSNSRSEMNVSTLELGDSALYLCASSPTPSPGETQYFGPGTRLLVL.

The chain couples TRBV25-1 to TRBJ1-1; TRBD1 is a possible D gene (6 bases). The germline V gene encodes CDR1 MGHDK and CDR2 SYGVNS. The CDR3 totals 17 residues. V lost 0 bases, J lost 1 base, and 15 bases lay in between. The CDR3 reads CASSEYRGGGGNTEAFF. The CDR3 bases are TGTGCCAGCAGTGAATATAGGGGAGGAGGGGGGAACACTGAAGCTTTCTTT.

As regards this clonotype: A much larger clone is a single base away; this may be a read error. Here the CDR3 reads CASTGMGGRTGELFF. The DNA for the CDR3 is TGTGCCAGCACGGGTATGGGGGGAAGGACCGGGGAGCTGTTTTTT. This chain uses TRBV7-2 with TRBJ2-2, with D possibly being TRBD2 (6 bases). From germline, CDR1 is SGHTA and CDR2 FQGNSA. V was cut by 7 bases and J by 5 bases, with 17 bases left in between. The CDR3 runs 15 residues.

The chain combines TRBV29-1 with TRBJ2-1; D is uncertain. In germline, CDR1 is SQVTM, CDR2 ANQGSEA. This CDR3 is 15 amino acids long. Trimming removed 4 bases at V and 1 base at J, with 14 bases between. CDR3 DNA sequence: TGCAGCGTTGCGGCAGGTCATTCTTCCTACAATGAGCAGTTCTTC. Encoded protein: CSVAAGHSSYNEQFF.

Remarks on this clonotype: Given a much more abundant clone one base away, this may be a read error. The chain is built from TRBV29-1 and TRBJ2-6; D unclear. There are 15 residues in the CDR3. The germline V gene has CDR1 SQVTM and CDR2 ANQGSEA. The CDR3 bases are TGCAGCGCTGAAAACAAGGGAACTGGGGCCAACGTCCTGACTTTC. Its translation: CSAENKGTGANVLTF. The variable domain in full, with the rest retrieved from reference TRBV29-1 and TRBJ2-6, is SAVISQKPSRDICQRGTSLTIQCQVDSQVTMMFWYRQQPGQSLTLIATANQGSEATYESGFVIDKFPISRPNLTFSTLTVSNMSPEDSSIYLCSAENKGTGANVLTFGAGSRLTVL.